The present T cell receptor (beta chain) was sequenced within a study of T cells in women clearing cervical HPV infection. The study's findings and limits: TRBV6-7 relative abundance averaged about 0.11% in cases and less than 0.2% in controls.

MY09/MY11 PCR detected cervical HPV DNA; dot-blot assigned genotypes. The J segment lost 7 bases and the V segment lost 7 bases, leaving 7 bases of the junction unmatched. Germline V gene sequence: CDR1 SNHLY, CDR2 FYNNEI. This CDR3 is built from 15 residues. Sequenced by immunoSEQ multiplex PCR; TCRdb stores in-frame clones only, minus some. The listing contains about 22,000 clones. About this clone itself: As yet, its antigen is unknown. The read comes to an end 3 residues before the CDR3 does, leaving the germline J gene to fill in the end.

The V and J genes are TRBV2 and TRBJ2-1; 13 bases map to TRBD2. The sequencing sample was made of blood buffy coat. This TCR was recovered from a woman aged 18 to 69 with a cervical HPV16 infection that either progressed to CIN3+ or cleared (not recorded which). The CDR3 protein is CASTKLAGGLNEQFF. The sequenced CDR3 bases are TGTGCCAGCACCAAACTAGCGGGGGGGCTAAATGAG.